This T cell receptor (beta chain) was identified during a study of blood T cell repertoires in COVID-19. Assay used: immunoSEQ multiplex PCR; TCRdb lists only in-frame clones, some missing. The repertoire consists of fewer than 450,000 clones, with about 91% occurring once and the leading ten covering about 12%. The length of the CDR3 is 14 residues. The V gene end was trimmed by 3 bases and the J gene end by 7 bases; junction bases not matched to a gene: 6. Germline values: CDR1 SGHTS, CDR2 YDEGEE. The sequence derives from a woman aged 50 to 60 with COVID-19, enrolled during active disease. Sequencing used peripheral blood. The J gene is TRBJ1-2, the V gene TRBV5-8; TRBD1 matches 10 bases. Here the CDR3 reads CASSWDRGAGGYTF. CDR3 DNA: TGTGCCAGCAGCTGGGACAGGGGAGCAGGTGGCTACACCTTC. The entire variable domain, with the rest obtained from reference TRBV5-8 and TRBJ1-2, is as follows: EAGVTQSPTHLIKTRGQQATLRCSPISGHTSVYWYQQALGLGLQFLLWYDEGEERNRGNFPPRFSGRQFPNYSSELNVNALELEDSALYLCASSWDRGAGGYTFGSGTRLTVV.